Each of the 24 T cell receptor beta chains below was sequenced from the same sample in a study of T cell clonality in common variable immunodeficiency. Sequencing used immunoSEQ multiplex PCR; TCRdb keeps in-frame clones, though not all of them. The sample lists tens of thousands of clones, none appearing once, the ten largest making up roughly 3.4%. The sequencing input was peripheral blood mononuclear cells. The source is a person aged 18 to 69 in good health.

This clone has ten or more counts. The read comes to an end 3 residues before the CDR3 does, leaving the germline J gene to fill in the end. The chain joins TRBV7-3 to TRBJ2-1, with D perhaps TRBD1 (6 bases). V was shortened by 2 bases and J by 2 bases, with 13 bases between the two germline ends. The germline V gene has CDR1 SGHTA and CDR2 FQGTGA. There are 16 residues in the CDR3. Partial CDR3 DNA: TGTGCCAGCAGCTTAGACCCCAGGGGACCCTACAATGAG. Protein: CASSLDPRGPYNE. The whole CDR3 sequence is CASSLDPRGPYNEQFF.

The table lists this clone with a few counts. The CDR3 end is not reached by the read, which stops 3 residues before it; the germline J gene fills it in. V usage is TRBV5-6 and J usage is TRBJ1-1; D is ambiguous. Germline CDR1 and CDR2: SGHDT and YYEEEE. V was shortened by 2 bases and J by 4 bases, with 9 bases between the two germline ends. The CDR3 sequence is 13 residues long. CDR3 bases read: TGTGCCAGCAGCTTTCCGGTATCCACTGAA. Translated: CASSFPVSTE. The whole CDR3 reads CASSFPVSTEAFF.

The table lists this clone with a few counts. With the read ending 3 residues before the CDR3 end, the germline J gene is used to fill in that end. Other nucleotide sequences in the sample specify the same CDR3. The rearrangement uses TRBV7-2 and TRBJ2-5; D is unresolved. The CDR3 has 14 residues. CDR1 and CDR2 (germline): SGHTA, FQGNSA. Trimming removed 0 bases from V and 4 bases from J, with 9 bases in between. The chain's CDR3 is CASSLAGLGETQYF. Partial CDR3 DNA: TGTGCCAGCAGCTTAGCAGGGTTGGGAGAGACC.

In its sample, this clone was seen many times. Read sequence stops 3 residues before the CDR3 end, and the germline J gene provides the missing end. The J gene is TRBJ2-7, the V gene TRBV5-4; no firm D call. CDR1 and CDR2 (germline): SGHNT, YYREEE (reference sequence). V was pared by 0 bases and J by 6 bases, with 10 bases between. This CDR3 is 13 amino acids long. The part of the CDR3 DNA that was read is TGTGCCAGCAGCTTGGGCCACTTTACCGAG. This translates into CASSLGHFTE. The full CDR3 protein reads CASSLGHFTEQYF.

This clone was counted many times. The read stops 3 residues short of the end of the CDR3; the missing end is completed from the germline J gene. V gene TRBV4-1 combines with J gene TRBJ2-2; weak D call: TRBD2 (6 bases). Trimming shortened V by 0 bases and J by 6 bases, and 8 bases separated the two germline ends. CDR1 and CDR2 (germline): MGHRA, YSYEKL. The CDR3 has 14 residues. The sequenced part of the CDR3 DNA is TGCGCCAGCAGCCAAGATTGGGGGGCCGGGGAG. Translating gives CASSQDWGAGE. The full-length CDR3 reads as CASSQDWGAGELFF.

At least ten counts were recorded for this clone. The sequenced part of the CDR3 DNA is TGTGCCAGCACCCTGTCCCGCCCGGGCACTGAA. This encodes CASTLSRPGTE. The full CDR3 protein reads CASTLSRPGTEAFF. This chain uses TRBV7-2 with TRBJ1-1, with D unclear. With the read ending 3 residues before the CDR3 end, the germline J gene is used to fill in that end. Germline CDR1 is SGHTA and CDR2 is FQGNSA. Trimming removed 7 bases from V and 4 bases from J, with 16 bases in between. The CDR3 contains 14 residues.

This clone was found many times. Coverage ceases 3 residues before the CDR3 finishes, and the germline J gene fills in the end. The J gene is TRBJ1-5, the V gene TRBV30; 7 bases match TRBD1. After removal of 1 base from V and 1 base from J, the junction contained 13 bases not matched to a gene. CDR1 is GTSNPN, CDR2 SVGIG, per germline (reference sequence). The CDR3 runs 18 residues. The sequenced CDR3 bases are TGTGCCTGGAGTGATGGGTGGGCAGGGGGGAACAGCAATCAGCCC. This codes for CAWSDGWAGGNSNQP. In full, the CDR3 is CAWSDGWAGGNSNQPQHF.

This clone came up many times. The sequence runs out 3 residues before the end of the CDR3; the remainder is reconstructed from the germline J gene. This sequence joins TRBV7-6 and TRBJ1-2; 9 bases agree with TRBD1. The germline V gene encodes CDR1 SGHVS and CDR2 FNYEAQ. The CDR3 sequence is 14 residues long. The trim removed 5 bases at V and 2 bases at J, leaving 3 bases unmatched. The covered CDR3 bases are TGTGCCAGCAGCCGGGGACAGGGAAACTATGGC. This encodes CASSRGQGNYG. The whole CDR3 protein is CASSRGQGNYGYTF.

This clone has at least ten counts. The read ends 3 residues early relative to the CDR3; the germline J gene fills the gap. The chain is built from TRBV4-1 and TRBJ2-1, with TRBD2 identical over 10 bases. The germline V gene encodes CDR1 MGHRA and CDR2 YSYEKL. Trimming removed 0 bases from V and 3 bases from J; junction bases left unmatched: 2. The CDR3 extends over 16 amino acids. The CDR3 protein is CASSQEVAGGYNEQFF. The DNA read from the CDR3 is TGCGCCAGCAGCCAAGAAGTAGCGGGAGGCTACAATGAG.

At least ten counts were recorded for this clone. The DNA ends 3 residues before the CDR3 does, and the rest of the CDR3 is filled in from the germline J gene. The rearrangement links TRBV19 to TRBJ2-5; possibly TRBD2 for D (7 bases). This CDR3 region has 16 residues. CDR1 is LNHDA and CDR2 is SQIVND in the germline V gene (reference sequence). The V and J ends lost 2 bases and 4 bases respectively, with 17 bases between them. The sequenced CDR3 bases are TGTGCCAGTAGTATATCTGGACGGGGGGCCAGAGAGACC. This encodes CASSISGRGARET. In full, the CDR3 reads CASSISGRGARETQYF.

The table lists this clone with many counts. The read comes to an end 3 residues before the CDR3 does, leaving the germline J gene to fill in the end. J is TRBJ1-2 and V is TRBV20-1; tentatively, D is TRBD1 (5 bases). V was cut by 3 bases and J by 1 base, with 9 bases left in between. The CDR3 runs to 13 residues. Germline V gives CDR1 DFQATT, CDR2 SNEGSKA (reference sequence). CDR3 bases read: TGCAGTGCTAGGGACACCTTTAACTATGGC. Its protein is CSARDTFNYG. In full, the CDR3 is CSARDTFNYGYTF.

Ten or more counts support this clone. Sequencing ends 3 residues short of the CDR3 end; the germline J gene provides the rest. The rearrangement joins TRBV2 to TRBJ2-7, with TRBD1 matching over 10 bases. The CDR3 runs 15 residues. The germline gives CDR1 SNHLY, CDR2 FYNNEI. V trimming: 1 base; J trimming: 3 bases; junction bases outside the gene matches: 3. CDR3 bases read: TGTGCCAGCAGTGAAGGACAGGGGGCGAACTACGAG. Translation: CASSEGQGANYE. The entire CDR3 is CASSEGQGANYEQYF.

This clone was recorded at least ten times. The read halts 3 residues ahead of the CDR3 end, with the missing end drawn from the germline J gene. The rearrangement uses TRBV10-3 and TRBJ2-7; TRBD1 agrees at 9 bases. The V gene end was trimmed by 4 bases and the J gene end by 6 bases; junction bases not matched to a gene: 10. CDR3 length: 15 residues. Germline V gene data show CDR1 as ENHRY and CDR2 as SYGVKD. The sequenced CDR3 bases are TGTGCCATCAGTGTAGGGACAGGGATATTTTCCGAG. It yields the protein CAISVGTGIFSE. The full CDR3 reads CAISVGTGIFSEQYF.

The table lists this clone with many counts. The read terminates 3 residues before the CDR3 end, so the remaining end is supplied by the germline J gene. The J gene is TRBJ1-2, the V gene TRBV5-1; maybe TRBD1 (5 bases). The CDR3 loop spans 15 amino acids. CDR1 SGHRS and CDR2 YFSETQ come from the germline V gene. V lost 0 bases, J lost 2 bases, and 11 bases lay in between. Here the CDR3 reads CASSLVSGNNYGYTF. The CDR3 DNA, read in part, is TGCGCCAGCAGCTTGGTGTCAGGGAACAACTATGGC.

This clone has more than one count but fewer than ten. The read ends 3 residues shy of where the CDR3 ends; the end is completed using the germline J gene. The chain uses TRBV19 and TRBJ2-2, with D maybe TRBD2 (5 bases). CDR3 length: 14 residues. Germline V gives CDR1 LNHDA, CDR2 SQIVND (reference sequence). CDR3 bases read: TGTGCCAGTGCTACTAGGGTGGTAGGGTCACCG. Amino acids: CASATRVVGSP. The entire CDR3 protein is CASATRVVGSPLFF.

This clone was seen more than once but under ten times. The CDR3 end falls 3 residues outside the read, so it is completed with the germline J gene. The chain has TRBV7-2 and TRBJ1-1; D is unresolved. Germline CDR1 and CDR2: SGHTA and FQGNSA. The CDR3 runs 14 residues. CDR3 residues: CVNSKRAGNTEAFF. The covered CDR3 bases are TGTGTCAATAGTAAGCGGGCGGGGAACACTGAA.

This clone showed up many times. With the read ending 3 residues before the CDR3 end, the germline J gene is used to fill in that end. The rearrangement uses TRBV19 and TRBJ1-2; no reliable D call. Germline CDR1 and CDR2: LNHDA and SQIVND (reference sequence). With 3 bases removed from V and 5 bases from J, the gap between germline ends came to 13 bases. The CDR3 is 14 amino acids. CDR3 residues: CASSIPNIPYGYTF. The sequenced part of the CDR3 DNA is TGTGCCAGTAGTATCCCGAACATCCCTTATGGC.

This clone was detected many times. The missing CDR3 end, 3 residues past where the read stops, is filled in from the germline J gene. The chain links TRBV5-1 to TRBJ2-7; D perhaps matches TRBD1 (6 bases). Germline assignment: CDR1 SGHRS and CDR2 YFSETQ. This CDR3 is 14 amino acids long. V shed 3 bases and J shed 5 bases, with 15 bases lying between them. This CDR3 is CASSSLQQGHEQYF. CDR3 bases read: TGCGCCAGCAGCTCTTTACAACAGGGCCACGAG.

This clone was counted many times. The DNA ends 3 residues before the CDR3 does, and the rest of the CDR3 is filled in from the germline J gene. This sequence joins TRBV19 and TRBJ1-1; a weak D match, TRBD1 (5 bases). The V and J ends lost 7 bases and 7 bases respectively, with 22 bases between them. The CDR3 extends over 15 amino acids. CDR1 LNHDA and CDR2 SQIVND come from the germline V gene (reference sequence). CDR3 DNA, as far as it was read: TGTGCCAGTACCGAAACGGGACTTTTAACAGATGAA. Encoded protein: CASTETGLLTDE. The full-length CDR3 reads as CASTETGLLTDEAFF.

This clone was detected many times. The read ends 3 residues before the CDR3 terminus; that terminus is restored from the germline J gene. The chain employs TRBV30 and TRBJ1-2; D may be TRBD1 (5 bases). In germline, CDR1 is GTSNPN, CDR2 SVGIG (reference sequence). This CDR3 is 14 amino acids long. The sequenced CDR3 bases are TGTGCCTGGAGTGCCCAGACAGTACAGAAGGGC. Its protein is CAWSAQTVQKG. The whole CDR3 sequence is CAWSAQTVQKGYTF.

This clone was counted many times. The CDR3 loop is CSARNNTRGFNEKLFF. The DNA read from the CDR3 is TGCAGTGCTAGAAACAACACCCGGGGATTTAATGAAAAA. The chain joins TRBV20-1 to TRBJ1-4; D uncertain. Sequencing ends 3 residues short of the CDR3 end; the germline J gene provides the rest. This CDR3 region has 16 residues. The V and J ends lost 2 bases and 4 bases respectively, with 17 bases between them. The germline V gene has CDR1 DFQATT and CDR2 SNEGSKA (reference sequence).

Details on this clone: The CDR3 extends 3 residues past the end of the read, so its final part is completed from the germline J gene. V is TRBV6-2 or TRBV6-3 and J is TRBJ1-2; D call uncertain. CDR1 is MNHEY and CDR2 is SVGEGT in the germline V gene. The CDR3 spans 15 residues. CDR3 DNA, as far as it was read: TGTGCCAGCAGTTACCCCCCTCGTAGCTCCTACGAC. Translating gives CASSYPPRSSYD. The full CDR3 protein is CASSYPPRSSYDYTF.

This clone appeared a few times. The observed sequence ends 3 residues before the CDR3 terminus, with the missing tail filled in from the germline J gene. The gene calls are TRBV18 and TRBJ2-5, with 8 bases fitting TRBD2. Germline CDR1 reads KGHSH; CDR2 reads LQKENI. The V segment lost 5 bases and the J segment 2 bases; nucleotides outside the gene matches: 10. This CDR3 is built from 16 residues. The covered CDR3 bases are TGTGCCAGCTCAATGCGGACTAGCTCCAATCAAGAGACC. Translation gives CASSMRTSSNQET. The full-length CDR3 reads as CASSMRTSSNQETQYF.

This clone was counted ten times or more. Read data end 3 residues before the CDR3 end; the end is taken from the germline J gene. This chain connects TRBV7-9 to TRBJ1-2; 7 bases are a match to TRBD1. The CDR3 extends over 14 amino acids. Germline V gene sequence: CDR1 SEHNR, CDR2 FQNEAQ (reference sequence). CDR3 region: CASSKAEGARGYTF. The sequenced part of the CDR3 DNA is TGTGCCAGCAGCAAAGCCGAGGGGGCGAGGGGC.